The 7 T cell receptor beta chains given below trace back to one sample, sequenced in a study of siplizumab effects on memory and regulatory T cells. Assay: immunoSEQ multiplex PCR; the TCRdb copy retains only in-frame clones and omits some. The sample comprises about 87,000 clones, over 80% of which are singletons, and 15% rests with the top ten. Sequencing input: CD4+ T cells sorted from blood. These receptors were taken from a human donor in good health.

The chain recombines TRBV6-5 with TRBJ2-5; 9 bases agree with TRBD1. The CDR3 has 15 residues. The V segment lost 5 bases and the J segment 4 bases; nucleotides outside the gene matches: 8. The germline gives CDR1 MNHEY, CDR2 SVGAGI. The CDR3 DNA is TGTGCCAGCAGTACCCGGACAGGGGAAGGAGAGACCCAGTACTTC. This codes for CASSTRTGEGETQYF.

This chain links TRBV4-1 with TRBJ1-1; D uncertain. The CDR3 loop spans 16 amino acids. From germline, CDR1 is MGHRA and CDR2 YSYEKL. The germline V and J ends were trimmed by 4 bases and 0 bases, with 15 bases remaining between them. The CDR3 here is CASSPTSDRLNTEAFF. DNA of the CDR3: TGCGCCAGCAGCCCAACCTCGGACCGCCTGAACACTGAAGCTTTCTTT.

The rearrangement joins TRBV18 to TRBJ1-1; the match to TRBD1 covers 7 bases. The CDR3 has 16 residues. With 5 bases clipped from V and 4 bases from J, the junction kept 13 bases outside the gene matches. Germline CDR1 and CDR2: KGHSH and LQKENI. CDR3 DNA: TGTGCCAGCTCATCCCGGACAGGAACCGTGGGCACTGAAGCTTTCTTT. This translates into CASSSRTGTVGTEAFF.

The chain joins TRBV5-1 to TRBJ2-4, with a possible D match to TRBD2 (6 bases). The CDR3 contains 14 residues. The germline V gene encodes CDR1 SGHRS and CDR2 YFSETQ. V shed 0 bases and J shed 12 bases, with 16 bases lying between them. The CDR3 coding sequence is TGCGCCAGCAGCTTGGTGACGGGTGGAGGGTCTCAGTACTTC. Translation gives CASSLVTGGGSQYF.

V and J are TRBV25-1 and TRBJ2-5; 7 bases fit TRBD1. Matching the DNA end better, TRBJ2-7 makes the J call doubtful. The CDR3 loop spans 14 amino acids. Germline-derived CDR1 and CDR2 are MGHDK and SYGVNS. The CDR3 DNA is TGTGCCAGCAGCGGACCCCGACAGGGCAACGAGCAGTACTTC. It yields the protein CASSGPRQGNEQYF.

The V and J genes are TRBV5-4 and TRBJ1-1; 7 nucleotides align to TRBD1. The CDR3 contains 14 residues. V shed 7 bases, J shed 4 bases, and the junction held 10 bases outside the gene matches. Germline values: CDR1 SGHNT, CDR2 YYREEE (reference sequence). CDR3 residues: CASGTQGRSTEAFF. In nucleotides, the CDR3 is TGTGCCAGCGGAACACAGGGGAGGAGCACTGAAGCTTTCTTT.

The CDR3 is CASSLSRDQPQHF. CDR3 coding DNA: TGTGCCAGCAGCTTGTCCCGGGATCAGCCCCAGCATTTT. The chain couples TRBV5-6 to TRBJ1-5; D uncertain. Germline-derived CDR1 and CDR2 are SGHDT and YYEEEE. The CDR3 extends over 13 amino acids. With 1 base removed from V and 5 bases from J, the gap between germline ends came to 7 bases.